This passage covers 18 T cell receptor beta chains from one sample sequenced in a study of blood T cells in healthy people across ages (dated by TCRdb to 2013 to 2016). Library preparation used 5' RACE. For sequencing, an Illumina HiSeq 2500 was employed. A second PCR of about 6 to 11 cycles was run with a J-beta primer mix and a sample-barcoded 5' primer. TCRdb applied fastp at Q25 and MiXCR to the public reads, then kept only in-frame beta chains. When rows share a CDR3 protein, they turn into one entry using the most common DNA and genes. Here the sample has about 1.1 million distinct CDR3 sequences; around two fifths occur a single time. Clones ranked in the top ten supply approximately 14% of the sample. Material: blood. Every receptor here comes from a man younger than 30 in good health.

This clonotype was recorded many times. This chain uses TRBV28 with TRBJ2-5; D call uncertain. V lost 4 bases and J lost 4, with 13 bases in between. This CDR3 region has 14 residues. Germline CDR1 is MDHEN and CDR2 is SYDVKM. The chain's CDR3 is CASSYTSQRETQYF. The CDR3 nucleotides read TGTGCCAGCAGTTACACGTCCCAAAGAGAGACCCAGTACTTC.

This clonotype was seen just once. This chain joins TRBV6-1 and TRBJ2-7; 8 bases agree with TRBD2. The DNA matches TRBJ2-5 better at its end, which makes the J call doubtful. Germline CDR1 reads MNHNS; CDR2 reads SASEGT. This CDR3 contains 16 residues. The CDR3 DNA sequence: TGTGCCAGCAGTGCTGGAGCGGGGGCTGTCGAAGAGACCCAGTACTTC. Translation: CASSAGAGAVEETQYF.

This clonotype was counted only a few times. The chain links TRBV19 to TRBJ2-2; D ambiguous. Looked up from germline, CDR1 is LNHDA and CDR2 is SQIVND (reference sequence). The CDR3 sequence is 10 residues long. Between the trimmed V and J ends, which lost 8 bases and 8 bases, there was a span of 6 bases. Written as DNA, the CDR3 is TGTGCCAGTTACGGTGGGGAGCTGTTTTTT. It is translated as CASYGGELFF.

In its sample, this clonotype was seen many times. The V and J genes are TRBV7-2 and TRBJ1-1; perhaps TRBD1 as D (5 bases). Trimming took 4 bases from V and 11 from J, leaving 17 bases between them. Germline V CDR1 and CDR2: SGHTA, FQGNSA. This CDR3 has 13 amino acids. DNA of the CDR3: TGTGCCAGCAGCTGGACCGGGACTCGAGGGGCTTTCTTT. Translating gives CASSWTGTRGAFF.

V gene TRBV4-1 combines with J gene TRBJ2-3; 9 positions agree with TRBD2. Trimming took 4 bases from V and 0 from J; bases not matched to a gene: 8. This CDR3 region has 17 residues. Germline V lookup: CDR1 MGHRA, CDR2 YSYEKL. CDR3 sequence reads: CASSLVVAGVSTDTQYF. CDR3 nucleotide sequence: TGCGCCAGCAGCCTAGTAGTAGCGGGAGTTAGCACAGATACGCAGTATTTT.

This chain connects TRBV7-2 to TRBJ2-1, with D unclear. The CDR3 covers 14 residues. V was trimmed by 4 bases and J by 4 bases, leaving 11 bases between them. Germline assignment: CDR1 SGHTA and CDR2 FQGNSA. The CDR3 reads CASSWRDTYNEQFF. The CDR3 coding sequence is TGTGCCAGCAGCTGGAGAGATACTTACAATGAGCAGTTCTTC.

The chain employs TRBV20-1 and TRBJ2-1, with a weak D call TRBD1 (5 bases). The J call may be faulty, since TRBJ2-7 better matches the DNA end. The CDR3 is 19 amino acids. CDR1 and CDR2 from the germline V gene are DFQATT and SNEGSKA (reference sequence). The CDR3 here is CSARPLHIDSNSSYNEQYF. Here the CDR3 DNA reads TGCAGTGCTAGACCCCTCCATATTGACAGCAATAGCTCCTACAATGAGCAGTACTTC.

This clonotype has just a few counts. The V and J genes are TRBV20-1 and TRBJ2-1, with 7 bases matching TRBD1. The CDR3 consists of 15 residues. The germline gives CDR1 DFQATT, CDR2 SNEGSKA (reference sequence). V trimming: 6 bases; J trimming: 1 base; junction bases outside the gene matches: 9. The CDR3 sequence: CSADTPGQSYNEQFF. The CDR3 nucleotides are TGCAGTGCAGATACCCCGGGACAGTCCTACAATGAGCAGTTCTTC.

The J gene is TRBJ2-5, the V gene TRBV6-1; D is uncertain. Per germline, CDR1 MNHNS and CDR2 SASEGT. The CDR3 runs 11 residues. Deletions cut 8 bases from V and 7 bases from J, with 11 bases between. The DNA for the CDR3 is TGTGCCAGCTATACCCTTGGGACCCAGTACTTC. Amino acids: CASYTLGTQYF.

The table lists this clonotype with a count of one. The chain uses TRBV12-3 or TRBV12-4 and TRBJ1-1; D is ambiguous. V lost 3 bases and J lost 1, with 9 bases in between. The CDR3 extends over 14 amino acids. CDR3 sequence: CASSFLQKNTEAFF. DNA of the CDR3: TGTGCCAGCAGTTTTCTACAGAAGAACACTGAAGCTTTCTTT.

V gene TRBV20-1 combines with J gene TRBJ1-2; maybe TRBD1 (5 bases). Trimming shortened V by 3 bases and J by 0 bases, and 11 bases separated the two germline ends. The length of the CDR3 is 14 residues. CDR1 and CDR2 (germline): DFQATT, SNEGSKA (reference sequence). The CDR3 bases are TGCAGTGCTAGGGGGGGAGAATCTAACTATGGCTACACCTTC. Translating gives CSARGGESNYGYTF.

CDR3 amino acids: CASSVGVSGEQFF. CDR3 DNA sequence: TGTGCCAGCAGCGTAGGGGTATCCGGTGAGCAGTTCTTC. The V and J genes are TRBV9 and TRBJ2-1; D is unresolved. The germline V gene encodes CDR1 SGDLS and CDR2 YYNGEE. This CDR3 comprises 13 residues. V lost 0 bases, J lost 9 bases, and 10 bases lay in between.

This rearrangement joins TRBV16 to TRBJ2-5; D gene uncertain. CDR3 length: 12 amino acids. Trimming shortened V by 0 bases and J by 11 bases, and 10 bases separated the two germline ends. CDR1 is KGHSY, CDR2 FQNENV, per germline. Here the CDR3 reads CASSQSGKGQYF. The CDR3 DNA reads TGTGCCAGCAGCCAATCTGGGAAAGGGCAGTACTTC.

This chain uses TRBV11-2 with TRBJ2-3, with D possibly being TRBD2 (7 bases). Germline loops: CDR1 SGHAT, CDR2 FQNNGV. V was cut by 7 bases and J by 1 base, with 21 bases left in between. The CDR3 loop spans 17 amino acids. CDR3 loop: CASNLLFRGARTDTQYF. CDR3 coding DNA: TGTGCCAGCAACCTTCTTTTTCGGGGGGCTCGCACAGATACGCAGTATTTT.

Here the CDR3 reads CSVEGIVGRGDYEQFF. The CDR3 nucleotides are TGCAGCGTTGAAGGGATAGTGGGACGGGGGGACTACGAGCAGTTCTTC. The rearrangement uses TRBV29-1 and TRBJ2-1; 7 bases fit TRBD2. The length of the CDR3 is 16 residues. Germline V gene lookup returns CDR1 SQVTM and CDR2 ANQGSEA. The junction had 16 bases not matched to a gene; V was cut back by 1 base and J by 10 bases.

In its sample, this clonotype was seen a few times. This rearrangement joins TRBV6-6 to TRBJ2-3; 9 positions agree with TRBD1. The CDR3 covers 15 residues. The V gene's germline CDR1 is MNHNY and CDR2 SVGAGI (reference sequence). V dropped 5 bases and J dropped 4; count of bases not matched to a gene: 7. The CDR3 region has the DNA TGTGCCAGCAGTCACGGGACAGGGCAGTCAGATACGCAGTATTTT. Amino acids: CASSHGTGQSDTQYF.

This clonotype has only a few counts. This CDR3 is CASSLDPPGEQYF. CDR3 nucleotides: TGTGCCAGCAGCTTAGATCCCCCCGGTGAGCAGTACTTC. The rearrangement joins TRBV11-3 to TRBJ2-7; unclear D gene. The germline V gene encodes CDR1 SGHNT and CDR2 YENEEA. The CDR3 spans 13 residues. V lost 0 bases, J lost 7 bases, and 10 bases lay in between.

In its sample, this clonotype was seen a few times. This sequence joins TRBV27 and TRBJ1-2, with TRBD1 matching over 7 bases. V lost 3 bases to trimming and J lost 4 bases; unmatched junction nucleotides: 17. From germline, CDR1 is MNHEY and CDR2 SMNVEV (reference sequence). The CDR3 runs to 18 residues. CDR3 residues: CASSFSGKRQGFGYGYTF. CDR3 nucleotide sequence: TGTGCCAGCAGTTTTTCCGGTAAACGACAGGGTTTCGGCTATGGCTACACCTTC.